This T cell receptor (beta chain) was profiled in a study of control samples from healthy donors and cancer patients. V lost 0 bases and J 6 bases, leaving 8 bases between the germline ends. Germline-derived CDR1 and CDR2 are MNHNY and SVGAGI (reference sequence). This CDR3 is built from 13 residues. The assay was immunoSEQ multiplex PCR, and TCRdb's table has in-frame clones only and misses some. The sample holds some 120,000 clones, 85% to 95% seen once. This chain joins TRBV6-6 and TRBJ1-2; the D gene is possibly TRBD1 (5 bases). The source is a man younger than 35 in good health. The source material was blood. The CDR3 loop is CASSYSQGNGYTF. For the CDR3, the DNA is TGTGCCAGCAGTTACTCCCAGGGAAATGGCTACACCTTC.